Presented here are 14 T cell receptor beta chains from one specimen sequenced in a study of T cells in Graves' hyperthyroidism and ophthalmopathy (dated by TCRdb to between 2018 and 2020). Library construction relied on multiplex PCR. TCRdb shows the sequencer as Illumina HiSeq 2000. The TCR beta CDR3 regions were amplified from RNA transcripts. For the first round of RT-PCR on the TCR CDR3, the HTBI primer set was used together with the Qiagen OneStep RT-PCR kit. TCRdb passed the public sequencing reads through fastp at Q25 and MiXCR, retaining productive beta sequences. Rows with a matching CDR3 protein are joined into one entry that keeps the most common DNA and genes. In all, the sample holds hundreds of thousands of distinct CDR3 sequences, and roughly 25% of those were seen once. The top ten constitute around 70% of the sample. Sequenced: blood. The origin of the receptors is a man aged 45-60 years with Graves' hyperthyroidism.

The CDR3 here is CASSIDNSYNSPLHF. The CDR3 coding sequence is TGTGCCAGCTCGATCGACAATTCCTATAATTCACCCCTCCACTTT. J is TRBJ1-6 and V is TRBV7-3, with no clear D. Germline values: CDR1 SGHTA, CDR2 FQGTGA. V was clipped by 8 bases and J by 1 base, with 12 bases between them. The CDR3 has 15 residues.

The CDR3 nucleotides are TGTGCCAGCAGCTTCGGACAGGGGGTTGCATATGGCTACACCTTC. As protein: CASSFGQGVAYGYTF. V usage is TRBV5-5 and J usage is TRBJ1-2; 10 bases fit TRBD1. Trimming took 2 bases from V and 5 from J; bases not matched to a gene: 6. This CDR3 has 15 residues. From germline, CDR1 is SGHKS and CDR2 YYEKEE (reference sequence).

This clonotype appeared many times. The gene calls are TRBV7-2 and TRBJ2-7, with no clear D. Germline CDR1 reads SGHTA; CDR2 reads FQGNSA. V gave up 2 bases and J gave up 0 bases, with 11 bases separating them. This CDR3 has 15 amino acids. Written as DNA, the CDR3 is TGTGCCAGCAGCTTAAGGCATGCTAGCTCCTACGAGCAGTACTTC. Translated, it gives CASSLRHASSYEQYF.

This clonotype was counted a few times. V usage is TRBV5-4 and J usage is TRBJ2-3; 14 nucleotides line up with TRBD2. The V and J ends lost 2 bases and 5 bases, in that order; junction bases with no gene match: 7. Germline assignment: CDR1 SGHNT and CDR2 YYREEE (reference sequence). The CDR3 is 17 amino acids. Written as DNA, the CDR3 is TGTGCCAGCAGCTTTGGGACTAGCGGGAGCGGAATAGATACGCAGTATTTT. Protein sequence: CASSFGTSGSGIDTQYF. Supplemented by reference TRBV5-4 and TRBJ2-3, the full variable domain reads ETGVTQSPTHLIKTRGQQVTLRCSSQSGHNTVSWYQQALGQGPQFIFQYYREEENGRGNFPPRFSGLQFPNYSSELNVNALELDDSALYLCASSFGTSGSGIDTQYFGPGTRLTVL.

This rearrangement joins TRBV6-1 to TRBJ1-2; tentatively, D is TRBD1 (5 bases). The V and J ends lost 5 bases and 5 bases respectively, with 18 bases between them. This CDR3 spans 15 amino acids. Germline CDR1 reads MNHNS; CDR2 reads SASEGT. CDR3 region: CASSIGATGFYGYTF. The CDR3 region has the DNA TGTGCCAGCAGTATCGGGGCTACCGGTTTTTATGGCTACACCTTC.

The DNA of the CDR3 is TGTGCCAGCAGCTTATCCCAGGAGAACACTGAAGCTTTCTTT. Translated, it gives CASSLSQENTEAFF. The chain employs TRBV7-9 and TRBJ1-1; D is unresolved. CDR1 SEHNR and CDR2 FQNEAQ come from the germline V gene (reference sequence). Trimming removed 2 bases from V and 1 base from J, with 8 bases in between. CDR3 size: 14 residues.

This clonotype was counted ten times or more. This chain connects TRBV28 to TRBJ2-3; 11 nucleotides line up with TRBD2. Trimming cost V 2 bases and J 4 bases; bases outside gene matches: 2. The CDR3 sequence is 15 residues long. Per germline, CDR1 MDHEN and CDR2 SYDVKM. This CDR3 reads CASSLELAGADTQYF. The CDR3 DNA reads as TGTGCCAGCAGTTTAGAACTAGCGGGAGCAGATACGCAGTATTTT.

The table lists this clonotype with a few counts. The V gene is TRBV29-1, the J gene TRBJ2-5; TRBD2 matches at 13 bases. V shed 3 bases and J 1 base; nucleotides not matched to a gene: 8. The CDR3 has 17 amino acids. Germline-derived CDR1 and CDR2 are SQVTM and ANQGSEA. The CDR3 is CSVEFVGLAGVQETQYF. The CDR3 region has the DNA TGCAGCGTTGAGTTTGTTGGACTAGCGGGAGTCCAAGAGACCCAGTACTTC.

The chain joins TRBV24-1 to TRBJ2-5; D not resolved. CDR1 is KGHDR and CDR2 is SFDVKD in the germline V gene. This CDR3 comprises 13 residues. With 4 bases removed from V and 2 bases from J, the gap between germline ends came to 7 bases. In DNA, the CDR3 is TGTGCCACCAGTGAGAATCCACAAGAGACCCAGTACTTC. The encoded protein is CATSENPQETQYF.

This clonotype has just a few counts. The chain uses TRBV5-6 and TRBJ2-1; TRBD1 matches 9 bases. CDR3 length: 16 residues. Germline values: CDR1 SGHDT, CDR2 YYEEEE. The V segment lost 3 bases and the J segment 2 bases; nucleotides outside the gene matches: 6. CDR3 protein: CASSSVGQGAYNEQFF. CDR3 coding DNA: TGTGCCAGCAGCTCGGTGGGACAGGGAGCCTACAATGAGCAGTTCTTC. Together with reference TRBV5-6 and TRBJ2-1, the CDR3 gives the full variable domain: DAGVTQSPTHLIKTRGQQVTLRCSPKSGHDTVSWYQQALGQGPQFIFQYYEEEERQRGNFPDRFSGHQFPNYSSELNVNALLLGDSALYLCASSSVGQGAYNEQFFGPGTRLTVL.

V is TRBV29-1 and J is TRBJ2-5; a weak D match, TRBD1 (6 bases). Trimming shortened V by 3 bases and J by 5 bases, and 16 bases separated the two germline ends. The CDR3 is made up of 14 amino acids. The germline gives CDR1 SQVTM, CDR2 ANQGSEA. This CDR3 reads CSVDTPGVSETQYF. Written as DNA, the CDR3 is TGCAGCGTTGATACGCCAGGGGTTAGCGAGACCCAGTACTTC.

This clonotype was found many times. The genes are TRBV6-1 and TRBJ2-3, with D possibly matching TRBD2 (5 bases). Deletions cut 7 bases from V and 2 bases from J, with 19 bases between. The germline CDR1 and CDR2 sequences are MNHNS and SASEGT. CDR3 length: 16 residues. The CDR3 protein is CASTPPPAGFTDTQYF. The CDR3 coding sequence is TGTGCCAGCACCCCCCCGCCGGCGGGCTTCACAGATACGCAGTATTTT.

There are a few counts of this clonotype. The chain couples TRBV2 to TRBJ1-2; TRBD1 agrees at 7 bases. This CDR3 region has 13 residues. The V and J ends lost 8 bases and 8 bases, in that order; junction bases with no gene match: 11. Looked up from germline, CDR1 is SNHLY and CDR2 is FYNNEI. CDR3 bases: TGTGCCAGCCTTAAACAGGGGTTGGAGGGCTACACCTTC. Amino acid sequence: CASLKQGLEGYTF.

The genes are TRBV27 and TRBJ1-4; no clear D gene. CDR3 length: 15 amino acids. Trimming left V 1 base short and J 0 bases short, with 6 bases between. Germline lookup yields CDR1 MNHEY and CDR2 SMNVEV (reference sequence). Here the CDR3 DNA reads TGTGCCAGCAGTTTATACAGCTCAACTAATGAAAAACTGTTTTTT. It yields the protein CASSLYSSTNEKLFF.